These 18 T cell receptor beta chains came from one sample sequenced in a study of T cells in tuberculosis. Libraries were prepared by immunoSEQ multiplex PCR; TCRdb keeps only in-frame clonotypes and omits some of them. The sample lists 25,000 to 35,000 clones, 92% seen once, with roughly 6.6% in the top ten. Time point given: new active TB diagnosis, blood taken before or within 7 days of starting treatment. The sample in question was PBMCs, obtained at tuberculosis diagnosis. The source is an adult with tuberculosis.

This sequence joins TRBV2 and TRBJ2-3; possible D gene TRBD2, 6 bases. The CDR3 extends over 15 amino acids. Germline values: CDR1 SNHLY, CDR2 FYNNEI. Trimming pared 6 bases from V and 2 bases from J, leaving 15 bases between. This chain's CDR3 is CASRDWGGNTDTQYF. The DNA of the CDR3 is TGTGCCAGCAGGGACTGGGGAGGAAACACAGATACGCAGTATTTT.

The chain uses TRBV21-1 and TRBJ2-7; the table's D call, TRBD1, has no DNA check behind it. TRBV21-1 has pseudogene status. The CDR3 consists of 16 residues. The CDR3 protein is CASSYFSGRGLYEQYF. The CDR3 region has the DNA TGTGCCAGCAGCTACTTTTCGGGCAGGGGGCTCTACGAGCAGTACTTC.

The chain combines TRBV18 with TRBJ1-4; 8 bases fit TRBD1. Germline V gene data show CDR1 as KGHSH and CDR2 as LQKENI. The CDR3 runs to 18 residues. J gave up 0 bases and V 0 bases, and 6 bases lay outside the gene matches. The CDR3 spells CASSPPPTGVATNEKLFF. In nucleotides, the CDR3 is TGTGCCAGCTCACCACCCCCGACAGGGGTTGCAACTAATGAAAAACTGTTTTTT.

The CDR3: CASSLDGEDGYTF. Written as DNA, the CDR3 is TGTGCCAGCAGCTTAGACGGGGAGGATGGCTACACCTTC. The chain carries TRBV7-9 and TRBJ1-2; the D is unclear. Looked up from germline, CDR1 is SEHNR and CDR2 is FQNEAQ (reference sequence). With 1 base removed from V and 6 bases from J, the gap between germline ends came to 9 bases. The CDR3 loop spans 13 amino acids.

V gene TRBV4-2 combines with J gene TRBJ2-1; 10 bases map to TRBD1. Trimming cost V 8 bases and J 2 bases; bases outside gene matches: 6. The CDR3 consists of 15 residues. Germline CDR1 reads LGHNA; CDR2 reads YNFKEQ. The CDR3 region has the DNA TGTGCCAGCCTACAGGGACAGGGGCCCTACAATGAGCAGTTCTTC. Translation: CASLQGQGPYNEQFF.

This clone appeared once. The CDR3 DNA follows: TGTGCCAGCACCTCCCCTCAGGCAGGGGGCTTTACTGAAGCTTTCTTT. Amino acids: CASTSPQAGGFTEAFF. The chain carries TRBV13 and TRBJ1-1; 8 nucleotides agree with TRBD1. CDR1 is PRHDT and CDR2 is FYEKMQ in the germline V gene (reference sequence). This CDR3 has 16 amino acids. V lost 7 bases, J lost 5 bases, and 15 bases stayed unmatched. Supplemented by reference TRBV13 and TRBJ1-1, the full variable domain reads AAGVIQSPRHLIKEKRETATLKCYPIPRHDTVYWYQQGPGQDPQFLISFYEKMQSDKGSIPDRFSAQQFSDYHSELNMSSLELGDSALYFCASTSPQAGGFTEAFFGQGTRLTVV.

The chain joins TRBV2 to TRBJ2-1, with TRBD2 matching over 7 bases. Germline trimming cut 7 bases from V and 6 bases from J; bases unmatched to any gene: 9. Germline V gene sequence: CDR1 SNHLY, CDR2 FYNNEI. The CDR3 consists of 14 residues. The CDR3 nucleotides read TGTGCCAGCACCCTACGGGGGACTACCAATGAGCAGTTCTTC. Amino acids: CASTLRGTTNEQFF.

The J gene is TRBJ2-2, the V gene TRBV19; D possibly corresponds to TRBD1 (5 bases). V was trimmed by 2 bases and J by 6 bases, leaving 7 bases between them. Germline V gives CDR1 LNHDA, CDR2 SQIVND (reference sequence). The CDR3 extends over 13 amino acids. DNA of the CDR3: TGTGCCAGTAGTATACTCAGGGCCGGGGAGCTGTTTTTT. It yields the protein CASSILRAGELFF.

This chain links TRBV11-3 with TRBJ2-5, with TRBD1 matching 7 bases. The J segment lost 4 bases and the V segment lost 5 bases, leaving 4 bases of the junction unmatched. Germline-derived CDR1 and CDR2 are SGHNT and YENEEA. CDR3 length equals 13 residues. The DNA of the CDR3 is TGTGCCAGCAGCCGACAGGGAACAGAGACCCAGTACTTC. Translation: CASSRQGTETQYF.

The chain combines TRBV5-6 with TRBJ2-3; TRBD1 aligns across 8 bases. CDR1 and CDR2 from the germline V gene are SGHDT and YYEEEE. This CDR3 is 16 amino acids long. The trim removed 2 bases at V and 4 bases at J, leaving 9 bases unmatched. CDR3 sequence: CASSFGRTGWADTQYF. The CDR3 DNA is TGTGCCAGCAGCTTTGGACGGACAGGGTGGGCAGATACGCAGTATTTT.

This chain connects TRBV2 to TRBJ2-1; 9 bases line up with TRBD2. V lost 6 bases and J lost 9; bases outside the gene matches: 21. The CDR3 is 18 amino acids. CDR1 and CDR2 (germline): SNHLY, FYNNEI. CDR3 loop: CASRGPETSGSLLGEQFF. DNA of the CDR3: TGTGCCAGCAGAGGACCTGAGACTAGCGGATCTCTCCTGGGTGAGCAGTTCTTC.

The chain combines TRBV9 with TRBJ2-1; 15 bases are a match to TRBD2. The V gene's germline CDR1 is SGDLS and CDR2 YYNGEE. There are 18 residues in the CDR3. J gave up 1 base and V 5 bases, and 7 bases lay outside the gene matches. CDR3 DNA sequence: TGTGCCAGCAGGCGGGGACTAGCGGGGGGTTTTTCCTACAATGAGCAGTTCTTC. Its translation is CASRRGLAGGFSYNEQFF.

The chain uses TRBV15 and TRBJ2-1, with D possibly being TRBD1 (6 bases). V dropped 0 bases and J dropped 8 bases, with 20 bases sitting between them. The CDR3 consists of 17 residues. From germline, CDR1 is LNHNV and CDR2 YYDKDF (reference sequence). CDR3 protein: CATSRDRFIREGDEQFF. The CDR3 nucleotides are TGTGCCACCAGCAGAGATCGGTTTATCCGAGAGGGGGATGAGCAGTTCTTC.

This clone has only a few counts. The V and J genes are TRBV19 and TRBJ1-5; TRBD1 is a possible D gene (5 bases). Germline assignment: CDR1 LNHDA and CDR2 SQIVND (reference sequence). Between the trimmed V and J ends, which lost 6 bases and 5 bases, there was a span of 17 bases. This CDR3 is 15 amino acids long. CDR3 sequence (DNA): TGTGCCAGTAGCCTCGAGAGCAGGGAGGATCAGCCCCAGCATTTT. As protein: CASSLESREDQPQHF.

The chain is built from TRBV6-5 and TRBJ1-2; D call uncertain. From germline, CDR1 is MNHEY and CDR2 SVGAGI. V lost 4 bases and J lost 8, with 11 bases in between. The CDR3 runs 12 residues. DNA for the CDR3: TGTGCCAGCAGTTCGCGGGAGAACGGCTACACCTTC. It translates to CASSSRENGYTF.

The V call is TRBV4-2, the J call TRBJ2-1; 10 bases are a match to TRBD2. This CDR3 region has 16 residues. Germline CDR1 and CDR2: LGHNA and YNFKEQ. V shed 4 bases and J 5 bases; nucleotides not matched to a gene: 8. The CDR3 nucleotides are TGTGCCAGCAGCCTACCAACTAGCGGGGCGAACAATGAGCAGTTCTTC. It specifies CASSLPTSGANNEQFF.

This clone appeared a single time. The genes are TRBV7-3 and TRBJ2-3, with D perhaps matching TRBD1 (5 bases). The germline gives CDR1 SGHTA, CDR2 FQGTGA. This CDR3 region has 14 residues. Between the trimmed V and J ends, which lost 2 bases and 5 bases, there was a span of 11 bases. CDR3 loop: CASSLGKGIDTQYF. DNA for the CDR3: TGTGCCAGCAGCTTAGGGAAGGGGATAGATACGCAGTATTTT. The full variable domain, its missing parts supplied by reference TRBV7-3 and TRBJ2-3, is GAGVSQTPSNKVTEKGKYVELRCDPISGHTALYWYRQSLGQGPEFLIYFQGTGAADDSGLPNDRFFAVRPEGSVSTLKIQRTERGDSAVYLCASSLGKGIDTQYFGPGTRLTVL.

V and J are TRBV29-1 and TRBJ1-1; D is undetermined. V dropped 4 bases and J dropped 3 bases, with 9 bases sitting between them. Germline V gene sequence: CDR1 SQVTM, CDR2 ANQGSEA. The CDR3 is 12 residues long. DNA for the CDR3: TGCAGCGTTGGCCGGGGAGACACTGAAGCTTTCTTT. This codes for CSVGRGDTEAFF.